The text below deals with one TCR beta chain. The germline V gene encodes CDR1 LGHNA and CDR2 YNFKEQ. The CDR3 loop spans 12 amino acids. V was pared by 0 bases and J by 5 bases, with 4 bases between. This entry is derived from a study of tumor-infiltrating lymphocytes in localized non-small cell lung cancer. Here immunoSEQ multiplex PCR was the method, and the copy in TCRdb shows in-frame clones only, minus some. The sample comprises about 16,000 clones, 35% to 55% of which are singletons, and less than 20% rests with the top ten. This sequence was found in a human donor with non-small cell lung cancer. The sample was lung tumor tissue. V and J are TRBV4-2 and TRBJ1-2, with D uncertain. CDR3 loop: CASSQDLYGYTF. The CDR3 nucleotides are TGTGCCAGCAGCCAAGATTTGTATGGCTACACCTTC.